The 3 T cell receptor beta chains presented below share a single source sample, sequenced in a study of T cells in tuberculosis. Assay: immunoSEQ multiplex PCR; the TCRdb copy retains only in-frame clones and omits some. The table shows under 25,000 clones, with more than 95% occurring only once. Sequenced: PBMCs. These receptors were collected from a donor under 30 with latent tuberculosis or without tuberculosis infection.

The chain links TRBV10-2 to TRBJ1-2; D is unclear. V was trimmed by 2 bases and J by 9 bases, leaving 13 bases between them. This CDR3 region has 13 residues. Per the germline V gene, CDR1 is WSHSY and CDR2 is SAAADI. As DNA, the CDR3 is TGCGCCAGCAGTGAGACCCGGGAAGATAGCTACACCTTC. Its translation: CASSETREDSYTF.

V and J are TRBV27 and TRBJ1-3, with a weak D call TRBD1 (6 bases). Trimming pared 0 bases from V and 2 bases from J, leaving 11 bases between. The germline gives CDR1 MNHEY, CDR2 SMNVEV (reference sequence). There are 16 residues in the CDR3. This chain's CDR3 is CASSLSRGGAGNTIYF. In DNA, the CDR3 is TGTGCCAGCAGTTTATCGAGAGGGGGAGCTGGAAACACCATATATTTT.

The rearrangement uses TRBV18 and TRBJ2-4; D remains ambiguous. In germline, CDR1 is KGHSH, CDR2 LQKENI. The V end was cut by 3 bases, the J end by 7 bases, with 7 bases between. The length of the CDR3 is 12 residues. This CDR3 is CASSPPENIQYF. The CDR3 DNA reads TGTGCCAGCTCACCCCCGGAGAACATTCAGTACTTC. Looking up the rest from reference TRBV18 and TRBJ2-4 gives the full variable domain: NAGVMQNPRHLVRRRGQEARLRCSPMKGHSHVYWYRQLPEEGLKFMVYLQKENIIDESGMPKERFSAEFPKEGPSILRIQQVVRGDSAAYFCASSPPENIQYFGAGTRLSVL.